This T cell receptor (beta chain) stems from a study of vaccination effects on CD4 cells after COVID-19. Background on the study: Within the ViraFEST assay, antigen-specific CD4+ T cells underwent expansion with viral peptide pools prior to sequencing. Vaccination of participants consisted of two doses of either the BNT162b2 or mRNA-1273 vaccine.

Cultured cells yielded isolated CD4+ T cells after roughly 11 days. Note on this clone: What it binds is not known.

General observations from the study: The study dataset contains few convalescent patients and includes no early post-infection timepoints.

TCRdb keeps only in-frame clones here, not all; method: immunoSEQ multiplex PCR. The sample carries under 50,000 clones, approximately 61% recorded once. Germline assignment: CDR1 SGHAT and CDR2 FQNNGV. This CDR3 comprises 13 residues. The V gene lost 5 bases and the J gene lost 0 bases, with 7 bases spanning the gap. The sequence derives from a human donor who received a COVID-19 vaccine. Here the sequenced sample was CD4+ T cells from PBMCs cultured without peptide, taken before COVID-19 vaccination. The genes are TRBV11-2 and TRBJ1-1; unclear D gene. The DNA of the CDR3 is TGTGCCAGCAGCCTGACACTGAACACTGAAGCTTTCTTT. Its protein product is CASSLTLNTEAFF.